The TCR beta chain under discussion was sequenced for a study of regulatory T cells in long-lasting Graves disease. Study-level background: Less than 3 months of antithyroid drugs had been taken by newly diagnosed Graves' patients.

The V end lost 3 bases, the J end lost 9 bases, and 19 bases lay between the germline ends. The CDR3 totals 15 residues. Germline-derived CDR1 and CDR2 are KGHDR and SFDVKD. Time point described: newly diagnosed GD, antithyroid drugs for less than 3 months. PBMCs were the source of the RNA used for TCR sequencing. This clonotype has a handful of counts. For TCR beta, libraries came from iRepertoire HTBI primers and Arm-PCR of CDR3 regions. In the original processing: Throughout the samples, researchers identified some 62 TRBV and 14 TRBJ segments. In TCRdb, the multiplex PCR reads were re-called with MiXCR into one record per CDR3 protein. The V and J calls come from TCRdb's annotation, not from the publication. The table includes 500,000 to 700,000 distinct CDR3 sequences, about 15% detected once. In addition, the sample was reused for a study of T cells in Graves' hyperthyroidism and ophthalmopathy. That work contributes: TCR CDR3 underwent first-round RT-PCR with the HTBI primer set.

This TCR was recovered from a woman in her thirties with Graves disease. The sample in question was peripheral blood mononuclear cells (PBMCs), obtained at new diagnosis, from a patient treated with antithyroid drugs. V usage is TRBV24-1 and J usage is TRBJ2-5; a weak D match, TRBD2 (7 bases). CDR3 sequence reads: CATSDTLGAGEAQYF. CDR3 bases: TGTGCCACCAGTGATACTTTGGGGGCGGGGGAGGCCCAGTACTTC.